The present entry profiles one TCR beta chain with its context. TCRdb reanalysed the RT-PCR reads using MiXCR and keeps one entry per CDR3 protein. The sample includes more than 450,000 distinct CDR3 sequences, about 11% of them seen just once. These data come from a study of response to subunit inactivated influenza vaccine. The CDR3 has 15 amino acids. Trimming removed 0 bases at V and 5 bases at J, with 15 bases between. Per the germline V gene, CDR1 is SGHKS and CDR2 is YYEKEE (reference sequence). The same sample was also used in a study of T cells expressing NK-cell markers. That source adds: Production of TCR beta cDNA relied on 5'RACE template switching with UMIs.

The J gene is TRBJ2-7, the V gene TRBV5-5, with D possibly being TRBD1 (7 bases). The TCR comes from a man aged 50 to 60 who received an inactivated influenza vaccine. The material was PBMCs from blood, obtained on the day of vaccination. The CDR3 here is CASSLERGGGHEQYF. The CDR3 DNA sequence: TGTGCCAGCAGCTTGGAGCGCGGAGGGGGCCACGAGCAGTACTTC.